The 20 T cell receptor beta chains listed next were all sequenced from one sample in a study of cytomegalovirus exposure and HLA in healthy donors. With 60 Vbeta and 13 Jbeta primers, the PCR was carried out. Clones were read by immunoSEQ multiplex PCR, and TCRdb kept only the in-frame ones, dropping some. The repertoire table contains around 210,000 clones. Material for sequencing was PBMCs. The receptors come from a girl aged 2 to 9 in good health and CMV-seropositive.

The chain is built from TRBV4-1 and TRBJ2-1; D is perhaps TRBD2 (5 bases). The CDR3 spans 15 residues. Deletions cut 0 bases from V and 4 bases from J, with 10 bases between. Germline-derived CDR1 and CDR2 are MGHRA and YSYEKL. This CDR3 reads CASSQDVREYNEQFF. The CDR3 DNA sequence: TGCGCCAGCAGCCAAGATGTACGGGAATACAATGAGCAGTTCTTC.

The V gene is TRBV4-1, the J gene TRBJ1-1; 8 nucleotides line up with TRBD1. Germline V gives CDR1 MGHRA, CDR2 YSYEKL. Losses at the gene ends were 5 bases for V and 12 bases for J; bases not matched to a gene: 17. The CDR3 has 15 residues. The CDR3 DNA reads TGCGCCAGCAGCGATCATACCCCAGGGGGCGCCGGGTCTTTCTTT. Translating it yields CASSDHTPGGAGSFF.

The V and J genes are TRBV28 and TRBJ1-2; D is undetermined. V gave up 7 bases and J gave up 6 bases, with 24 bases separating them. Looked up from germline, CDR1 is MDHEN and CDR2 is SYDVKM. This CDR3 region has 16 residues. The CDR3 spells CASTPGGRGSPHGYTF. The CDR3 bases are TGTGCCAGCACCCCAGGTGGTCGAGGGAGCCCCCATGGCTACACCTTC.

The chain carries TRBV5-1 and TRBJ2-3; TRBD2 agrees at 7 bases. This CDR3 has 15 residues. V was pared by 0 bases and J by 4 bases, with 5 bases of the junction left unmatched. CDR1 is SGHRS and CDR2 is YFSETQ in the germline V gene. This CDR3 is CASSLEAGVADTQYF. In DNA, the CDR3 is TGCGCCAGCAGCTTGGAGGCGGGAGTGGCAGATACGCAGTATTTT. Filled out from reference TRBV5-1 and TRBJ2-3, the complete variable domain reads KAGVTQTPRYLIKTRGQQVTLSCSPISGHRSVSWYQQTPGQGLQFLFEYFSETQRNKGNFPGRFSGRQFSNSRSEMNVSTLELGDSALYLCASSLEAGVADTQYFGPGTRLTVL.

The J gene is TRBJ1-2, the V gene TRBV27; 9 positions agree with TRBD1. The trim removed 5 bases at V and 5 bases at J, leaving 6 bases unmatched. CDR1 is MNHEY, CDR2 SMNVEV, per germline (reference sequence). The CDR3 contains 14 residues. The CDR3 DNA reads TGTGCCAGCAGTGGGACAGGGAGAGAGTATGGCTACACCTTC. It translates to CASSGTGREYGYTF.

CDR3 region: CASSHNPTSGTDTQYF. The CDR3 nucleotides are TGTGCCAGCAGCCATAACCCGACTAGCGGCACAGATACGCAGTATTTT. The chain couples TRBV13 to TRBJ2-3, with 8 bases matching TRBD2. V lost 5 bases, J lost 1 base, and 8 bases stayed unmatched. CDR3 length equals 16 residues. Germline V gene data show CDR1 as PRHDT and CDR2 as FYEKMQ (reference sequence).

This rearrangement joins TRBV4-1 to TRBJ2-1, with D possibly TRBD2 on 6 matching bases. This CDR3 is built from 15 residues. CDR1 is MGHRA and CDR2 is YSYEKL in the germline V gene. Trimming took 1 base from V and 7 from J, leaving 14 bases between them. CDR3 amino acids: CASSQVWVGGNEQFF. In nucleotides, the CDR3 is TGCGCCAGCAGCCAAGTTTGGGTGGGGGGAAATGAGCAGTTCTTC.

This chain links TRBV10-3 with TRBJ2-7; 7 positions match TRBD2. The J segment lost 5 bases and the V segment lost 2 bases, leaving 0 bases of the junction unmatched. Germline V gene lookup returns CDR1 ENHRY and CDR2 SYGVKD. This CDR3 is built from 12 residues. The CDR3 bases are TGTGCCATCAGTGAGCGGGGGGACGAGCAGTACTTC. Residues: CAISERGDEQYF.

The chain uses TRBV5-6 and TRBJ2-5; 8 positions match TRBD1. Germline V gene lookup returns CDR1 SGHDT and CDR2 YYEEEE. This CDR3 region has 17 residues. V was clipped by 0 bases and J by 5 bases; unmatched bases: 12. The DNA for the CDR3 is TGTGCCAGCAGCTTGGCCCTTGGACAGGGTGTTATGGAGACCCAGTACTTC. It yields the protein CASSLALGQGVMETQYF.

The chain joins TRBV5-4 to TRBJ1-2; tentative D call: TRBD1 (5 bases). The CDR3 spans 14 residues. Per germline, CDR1 SGHNT and CDR2 YYREEE (reference sequence). V was trimmed by 5 bases and J by 5 bases, leaving 16 bases between them. This CDR3 is CASRDPGQGYGYTF. In DNA form, the CDR3 reads TGTGCCAGCAGGGACCCGGGCCAGGGATATGGCTACACCTTC.

The V and J genes are TRBV28 and TRBJ1-2, with D tentatively TRBD1 (5 bases). V lost 3 bases to trimming and J lost 4 bases, with 6 bases between them. This CDR3 region has 12 residues. Germline V gene sequence: CDR1 MDHEN, CDR2 SYDVKM. The CDR3 DNA is TGTGCCAGCAGTTTGACAGCCTATGGCTACACCTTC. Protein: CASSLTAYGYTF.

The rearrangement uses TRBV2 and TRBJ2-3, with a tentative D call TRBD1 (6 bases). This CDR3 spans 12 amino acids. V was cut by 7 bases and J by 6 bases, with 11 bases left in between. Germline assignment: CDR1 SNHLY and CDR2 FYNNEI. Written as DNA, the CDR3 is TGTGCCAGCATGACGCAGGGGGATACGCAGTATTTT. It is translated as CASMTQGDTQYF.

The chain carries TRBV4-2 and TRBJ1-3; D perhaps matches TRBD1 (6 bases). The germline CDR1 and CDR2 sequences are LGHNA and YNFKEQ. There are 15 residues in the CDR3. Trimming removed 4 bases from V and 2 bases from J, with 12 bases in between. CDR3 protein: CASSREQGTGNTIYF. CDR3 DNA sequence: TGTGCCAGCAGCCGAGAACAGGGAACTGGAAACACCATATATTTT.

V and J are TRBV28 and TRBJ2-5, with TRBD1 matching 9 bases. The germline CDR1 and CDR2 sequences are MDHEN and SYDVKM. CDR3 size: 14 residues. With 6 bases clipped from V and 6 bases from J, the junction kept 8 bases outside the gene matches. CDR3 DNA sequence: TGTGCCAGCAGACTAACGGGACAGGGACAGACCCAGTACTTC. Translated: CASRLTGQGQTQYF.

This sequence joins TRBV2 and TRBJ1-1; D gene unclear. This CDR3 contains 11 residues. The germline V and J ends were trimmed by 3 bases and 8 bases, with 7 bases remaining between them. Germline V gene sequence: CDR1 SNHLY, CDR2 FYNNEI. The CDR3 DNA reads as TGTGCCAGCAGTGAGGGAGGGGAAGCTTTCTTT. Translated: CASSEGGEAFF.

The rearrangement uses TRBV9 and TRBJ1-2; 7 nucleotides match TRBD1. With 2 bases clipped from V and 4 bases from J, the junction kept 5 bases outside the gene matches. The V gene's germline CDR1 is SGDLS and CDR2 YYNGEE. The CDR3 extends over 14 amino acids. The CDR3 protein is CASSVQDRSYGYTF. DNA of the CDR3: TGTGCCAGCAGCGTTCAGGACAGGAGCTATGGCTACACCTTC.

The chain links TRBV19 to TRBJ1-5; D not certain. Looked up from germline, CDR1 is LNHDA and CDR2 is SQIVND (reference sequence). The CDR3 loop spans 19 amino acids. The V end lost 4 bases, the J end lost 0 bases, and 22 bases lay between the germline ends. CDR3 sequence: CASSKRSGDTVPSNQPQHF. The CDR3 coding sequence is TGTGCCAGTAGTAAGCGTTCCGGGGATACGGTCCCTAGCAATCAGCCCCAGCATTTT.

The chain joins TRBV15 to TRBJ2-1, with D possibly matching TRBD1 (5 bases). Germline CDR1 reads LNHNV; CDR2 reads YYDKDF (reference sequence). The CDR3 is made up of 18 amino acids. Trimming took 2 bases from V and 0 from J, leaving 17 bases between them. The CDR3: CATSRPSTEPFSYNEQFF. DNA of the CDR3: TGTGCCACCAGCAGACCATCGACAGAACCCTTCTCCTACAATGAGCAGTTCTTC.

The chain combines TRBV18 with TRBJ2-7, with 9 bases fitting TRBD1. This CDR3 has 16 residues. V trimming: 5 bases; J trimming: 7 bases; junction bases outside the gene matches: 15. Looked up from germline, CDR1 is KGHSH and CDR2 is LQKENI. The CDR3: CASSTATGQGPLEQYF. In DNA form, the CDR3 reads TGTGCCAGCTCAACGGCAACGGGACAGGGTCCGTTAGAGCAGTACTTC. Complete variable domain (other parts from reference TRBV18 and TRBJ2-7): NAGVMQNPRHLVRRRGQEARLRCSPMKGHSHVYWYRQLPEEGLKFMVYLQKENIIDESGMPKERFSAEFPKEGPSILRIQQVVRGDSAAYFCASSTATGQGPLEQYFGPGTRLTVT.

This chain joins TRBV19 and TRBJ1-6; D uncertain. The V end lost 3 bases, the J end lost 6 bases, and 6 bases lay between the germline ends. CDR1 is LNHDA, CDR2 SQIVND, per germline (reference sequence). CDR3 length equals 13 residues. The CDR3 sequence: CASSITANSPLHF. The CDR3 DNA is TGTGCCAGTAGTATCACAGCTAATTCACCCCTCCACTTT.